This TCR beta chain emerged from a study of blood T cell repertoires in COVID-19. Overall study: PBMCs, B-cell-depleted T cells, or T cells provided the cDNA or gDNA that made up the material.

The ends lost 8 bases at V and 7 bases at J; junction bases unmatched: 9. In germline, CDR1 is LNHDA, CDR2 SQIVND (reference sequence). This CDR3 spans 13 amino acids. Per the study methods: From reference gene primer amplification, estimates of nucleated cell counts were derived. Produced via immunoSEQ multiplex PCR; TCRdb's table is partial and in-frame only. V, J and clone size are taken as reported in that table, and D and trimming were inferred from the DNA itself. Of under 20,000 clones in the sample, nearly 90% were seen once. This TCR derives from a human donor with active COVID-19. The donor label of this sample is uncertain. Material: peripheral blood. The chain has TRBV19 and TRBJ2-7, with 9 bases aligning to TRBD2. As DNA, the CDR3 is TGTGCCAGTGCGGGAGGGACTTTGTGGGAGCAGTACTTC. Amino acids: CASAGGTLWEQYF.